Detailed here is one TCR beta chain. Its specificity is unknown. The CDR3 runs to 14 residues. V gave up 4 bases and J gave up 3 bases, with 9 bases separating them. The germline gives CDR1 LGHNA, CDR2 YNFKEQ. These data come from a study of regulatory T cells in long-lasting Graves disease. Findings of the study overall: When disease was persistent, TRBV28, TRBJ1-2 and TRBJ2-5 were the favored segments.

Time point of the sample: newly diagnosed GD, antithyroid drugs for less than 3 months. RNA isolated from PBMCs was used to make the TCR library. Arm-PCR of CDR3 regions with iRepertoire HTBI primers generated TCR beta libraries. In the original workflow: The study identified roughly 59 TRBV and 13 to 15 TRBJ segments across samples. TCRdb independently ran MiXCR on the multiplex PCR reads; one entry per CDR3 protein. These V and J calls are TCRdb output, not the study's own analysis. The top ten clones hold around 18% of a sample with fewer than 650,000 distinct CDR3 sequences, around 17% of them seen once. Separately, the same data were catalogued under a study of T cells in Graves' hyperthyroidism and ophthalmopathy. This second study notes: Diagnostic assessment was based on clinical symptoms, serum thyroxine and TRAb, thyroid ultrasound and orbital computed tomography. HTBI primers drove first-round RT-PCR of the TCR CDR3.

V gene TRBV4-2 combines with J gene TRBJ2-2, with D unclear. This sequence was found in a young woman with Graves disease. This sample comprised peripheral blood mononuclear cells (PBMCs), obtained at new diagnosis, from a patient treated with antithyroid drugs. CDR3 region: CASSPRPDTGELFF. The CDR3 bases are TGTGCCAGCAGCCCCCGACCCGACACCGGGGAGCTGTTTTTT.